Below, 5 T cell receptor beta chains from the same sample are listed, as sequenced in a study of Ad26.COV2.S vaccination and SARS-CoV-2 variants. Noted treatment: about 20 received Ad26.COV2.S at low or high dose, single or two shots; 5 received placebo; per-sample allocation not given. Sampling took place 63 days after the first vaccine or placebo injection. TCRdb's copy holds only in-frame clones and misses some; the assay was immunoSEQ multiplex PCR. The sample yields 410,000 or so clones, around 90% seen once. Sequenced here: peripheral blood, sampled in a trial of Ad26.COV2.S vaccine versus placebo. All receptors come from a person aged 18 to 65 who received the Ad26.COV2.S COVID-19 vaccine or a placebo.

The V gene is TRBV7-2, the J gene TRBJ2-3; perhaps TRBD1 as D (5 bases). Trimming left V 1 base short and J 6 bases short, with 8 bases between. The CDR3 is 13 amino acids. Germline CDR1 SGHTA, CDR2 FQGNSA. The CDR3 protein is CASSLVAGDTQYF. In nucleotides, the CDR3 is TGTGCCAGCAGCTTAGTAGCAGGGGATACGCAGTATTTT.

This CDR3 is CASSLDRTSGSSYEQYF. The DNA for the CDR3 is TGTGCCAGCAGCTTAGATCGGACTAGCGGGAGCTCCTACGAGCAGTACTTC. The chain links TRBV7-9 to TRBJ2-7; 13 positions agree with TRBD2. Germline assignment: CDR1 SEHNR and CDR2 FQNEAQ (reference sequence). The CDR3 runs to 17 residues. Losses at the gene ends were 1 base for V and 0 bases for J; bases not matched to a gene: 3.

This chain links TRBV6-2 or TRBV6-3 with TRBJ2-3; D unclear. The CDR3 is made up of 12 amino acids. From germline, CDR1 is MNHEY and CDR2 SVGEGT. Trimming pared 2 bases from V and 10 bases from J, leaving 10 bases between. The CDR3 DNA reads TGTGCCAGCAGTTACCAGAAGCGACCGCAGTATTTT. As protein: CASSYQKRPQYF.

The chain recombines TRBV7-2 with TRBJ2-7; maybe TRBD1 (5 bases). CDR1 and CDR2 (germline): SGHTA, FQGNSA. The CDR3 is made up of 14 amino acids. V was cut by 5 bases and J by 4 bases, with 15 bases left in between. CDR3 in DNA: TGTGCCAGCAGCATCCAAAGGGGCGTGTACGAGCAGTACTTC. Translated: CASSIQRGVYEQYF.

The chain couples TRBV6-5 to TRBJ2-3; D not certain. This CDR3 comprises 16 residues. V lost 4 bases, J lost 0 bases, and 14 bases lay in between. The V gene's germline CDR1 is MNHEY and CDR2 SVGAGI. As DNA, the CDR3 is TGTGCCAGCAGTTTCCTTCCGGGCACTAGCACAGATACGCAGTATTTT. Translation: CASSFLPGTSTDTQYF.